This T cell receptor (beta chain) was captured in a study of T-cell memory formation after mild COVID-19. In its sample, this clonotype was seen a few times. Antigen: not known. General study findings and limits: Some responding clones appeared in pre-infection memory, suggesting cross-reactive memory joined.

Using its own MiXCR run on the 5' RACE reads, TCRdb lists one record per CDR3 protein. The sample shows 550,000 to 700,000 distinct CDR3 sequences, roughly 18% of them seen only once. The sequenced sample was PBMCs or a T cell subset sorted from them (not recorded which). This receptor was taken from an adult woman who had mild COVID-19 (a few samples of this study predate the infection). Cell type and time point are not known.

The CDR3 loop reads CSARGQGLNTGELFF. The CDR3 DNA follows: TGCAGTGCTAGAGGACAGGGATTGAACACCGGGGAGCTGTTTTTT. This sequence joins TRBV20-1 and TRBJ2-2, with 7 bases that match TRBD1. The CDR3 totals 15 residues. With V trimmed by 1 base and J by 1 base, 3 bases remained unmatched. The germline V gene encodes CDR1 DFQATT and CDR2 SNEGSKA (reference sequence).